These T cell receptor beta chains were read from a single sample in a study of blood T cell repertoires in COVID-19. Only in-frame clones appear in the TCRdb table, and some are missing; sequencing was by immunoSEQ multiplex PCR. The data contain about 250,000 clones, approximately 85% of them seen just once; the ten biggest clones take up about 0.8%. Sequencing used peripheral blood. The receptors derive from a young woman with acute or convalescent COVID-19. Each CDR3 is given with its conserved first and last residue.

j_gene	v_gene	len	CDR3aa
TRBJ1-6	TRBV12-3/TRBV12-4	13	CASSLGGDSPLHF
TRBJ1-2	TRBV7-9	16	CASSLSRTGGNYGYTF
TRBJ2-3	TRBV7-2	18	CASSLAPRLAQSTDTQYF
TRBJ2-5	TRBV10-1	15	CASSESITVGETQYF
TRBJ2-5	TRBV5-6	16	CASSLIRQGKRETQYF
TRBJ2-1	TRBV25-1	17	CASSDRTGAGAYNEQFF
TRBJ1-2	TRBV24-1	13	CATSDDRVDGYTF
TRBJ1-1	TRBV7-9	16	CASSGEVRVLGESAFF
TRBJ2-2	TRBV19	14	CACLEPGRTGELFF
TRBJ2-7	TRBV12-5	13	CASGPQRQGEQYF
TRBJ1-6	TRBV15	14	CATSQGQGASPLHF
TRBJ2-3	TRBV18	14	CASSLRQVTDTQYF
TRBJ2-2	TRBV3-1/TRBV3-2	15	CASSQVRTPGGELFF
TRBJ1-1	TRBV2	15	CASSDADRPNTEAFF
TRBJ1-5	TRBV19	20	CASSIFISRGLRDSNQPQHF
TRBJ2-3	TRBV5-1	17	CASSLVPSGSLADTQYF
TRBJ1-4	TRBV3-1/TRBV3-2	14	CASSQREHNEKLFF
TRBJ1-2	TRBV19	14	CASTDPGQILGYTF
TRBJ2-6	TRBV24-1	15	CARSPIVSGANVLTF
TRBJ1-2	TRBV5-4	14	CASSPMGGVYGYTF
TRBJ1-5	TRBV24-1	16	CATSDHGTGSNQPQHF
TRBJ2-6	TRBV27	16	CAARALGLPGANVLTF
TRBJ2-1	TRBV29-1	15	CSVKLAGSSYNEQFF
TRBJ2-5	TRBV7-2	16	CASSLLTSGFQETQYF
TRBJ1-4	TRBV2	14	CASSPDRTLGKLFF
TRBJ2-2	TRBV10-1	13	CASSDRVTGELFF
TRBJ2-7	TRBV10-3	15	CAISDGLAGTYEQYF
TRBJ2-1	TRBV9	15	CASSVGPRGDNEQFF
TRBJ2-3	TRBV5-1	15	CASSPGLAGADTQYF
TRBJ2-3	TRBV7-8	17	CASSLASRVGSTDTQYF